Listed below are T cell receptor beta chains from one sample, sequenced in a study of shared clonotypes between healthy human individuals. Using immunoSEQ multiplex PCR, the repertoire was profiled, and TCRdb retains in-frame clones only, with some absent. The sample has over 2 million clones, approximately 94% seen once. Source material: naive CD8+ T cells sorted from blood. These receptors all stem from a man in his late teens or twenties in good health. Each CDR3 is given without its conserved first and last residue. The D gene is left open where the match is weak. Part of the rows lack a size; the others show once, few, many or a class for expanded clones.

NA 11 TRBV5-6 NA ASSLAGSYEQY
NA 13 TRBV7-9 NA ASSRTGQSGYEQY
NA 14 TRBV18 NA ASSPFRGGLQETQY
NA 13 TRBV4-1 TRBD1 ASSRGTGGYEKLF
NA 11 TRBV7-3 NA ASSQLAVGEQF
NA 13 TRBV9 TRBD1 ASSVGGTGTYEQY
NA 12 TRBV27 TRBD1 ASRQGVTNQPQH
NA 13 TRBV11-2 NA ASSSGTVPATEAF
once 13 TRBV2 NA ASSYLAEGTDTQY
NA 14 TRBV7-3 TRBD2 ASSSTLAGVPGELF
NA 12 TRBV13 NA ASSLGRVGDTQY
NA 11 TRBV27 NA ASSPGQTYEQY
NA 13 TRBV4-3 TRBD2 ASSQDRAGVDEQY
NA 14 TRBV4-3 NA ASSQDRAGSHGELF
NA 14 TRBV6-5 NA ASSYSYGAPNTEAF
NA 9 TRBV6-6 TRBD1 ASQTGDEQY
NA 11 TRBV12-5 NA ASGLPPGSEQY
NA 13 TRBV28 NA ASSFFGSNTGELF
NA 13 TRBV30 NA ACLTPGPSSYEQY
NA 14 TRBV10-3 NA AISDVMGTPNTEAF
NA 14 TRBV2 NA ASRTGTETLGNTIY
NA 13 TRBV4-1 NA ASSLRLTTNEKLF
NA 13 TRBV5-6 NA ASSSPPDDRETQY
NA 14 TRBV9 NA ASSVEGQLSADEQF
NA 14 TRBV9 TRBD1 ASSVGTGGVGTEAF
NA 12 TRBV28 NA ASSLYWGRAEAF
NA 15 TRBV12-5 NA ASGLPQSAVQGTEAF
NA 13 TRBV7-3 TRBD2 ASSPLAGSSYEQY
NA 11 TRBV28 NA ASSWGENTEAF
NA 13 TRBV7-2 NA ASSPLATAVDTQY
NA 11 TRBV27 NA ASSLGSYNEQF
NA 14 TRBV27 NA ASSLSSGVSYNEQF
NA 12 TRBV6-6 NA ASSRQELQETQY
NA 15 TRBV13 NA ASSSEGVGGPNTEAF
NA 12 TRBV30 TRBD2 AWIGRGTYNEQF
once 16 TRBV5-1 TRBD2 ASSLLTSGRTLNGELF
NA 13 TRBV13 TRBD2 ASSAGLADAYEQY
NA 12 TRBV6-5 NA ASSYLPGAGELF
NA 13 TRBV4-3 NA ASSQTTGQNYEQY
NA 9 TRBV28 NA ASSLEGGYT
NA 11 TRBV29-1 TRBD1 SVEGQPFPTQY
NA 14 TRBV10-3 NA AISENPVLLNYGYT
once 12 TRBV6-5 NA ASSYFEGQETQY
NA 16 TRBV14 TRBD1 ASSQGTGRIGSYNEQF
NA 13 TRBV5-4 NA ASSLSRIMNTEAF
NA 14 TRBV11-2 TRBD2 ASSLRGSGIGYEQY
NA 12 TRBV19 TRBD1 ASRTGEGFTEAF
NA 10 TRBV10-3 NA AIRDPQREQY